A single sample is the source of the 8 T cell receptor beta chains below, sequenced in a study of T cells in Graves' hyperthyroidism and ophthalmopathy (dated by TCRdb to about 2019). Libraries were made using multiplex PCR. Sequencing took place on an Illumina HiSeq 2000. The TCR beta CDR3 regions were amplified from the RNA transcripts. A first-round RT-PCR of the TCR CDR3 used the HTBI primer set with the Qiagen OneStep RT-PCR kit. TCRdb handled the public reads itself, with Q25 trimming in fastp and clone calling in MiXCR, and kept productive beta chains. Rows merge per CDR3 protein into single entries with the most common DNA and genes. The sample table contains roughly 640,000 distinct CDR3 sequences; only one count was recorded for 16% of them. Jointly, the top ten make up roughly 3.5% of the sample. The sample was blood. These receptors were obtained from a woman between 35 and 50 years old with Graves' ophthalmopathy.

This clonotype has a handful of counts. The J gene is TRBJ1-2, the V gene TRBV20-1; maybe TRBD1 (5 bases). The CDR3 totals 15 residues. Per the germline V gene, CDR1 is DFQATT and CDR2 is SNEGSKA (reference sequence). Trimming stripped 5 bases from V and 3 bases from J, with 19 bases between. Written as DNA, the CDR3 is TGCAGTGCTGGGGGGGGGAAAGGACCCGACTATGGCTACACCTTC. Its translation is CSAGGGKGPDYGYTF.

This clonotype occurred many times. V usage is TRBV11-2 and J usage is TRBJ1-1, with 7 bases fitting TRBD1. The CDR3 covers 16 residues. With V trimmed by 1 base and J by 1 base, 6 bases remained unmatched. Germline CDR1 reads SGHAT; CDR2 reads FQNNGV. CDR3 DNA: TGTGCCAGCAGCTTAGCGGTTAAGGGGGCGAACACTGAAGCTTTCTTT. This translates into CASSLAVKGANTEAFF.

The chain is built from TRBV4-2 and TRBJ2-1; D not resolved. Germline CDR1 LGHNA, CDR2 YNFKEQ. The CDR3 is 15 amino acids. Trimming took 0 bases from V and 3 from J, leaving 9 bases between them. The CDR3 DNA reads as TGTGCCAGCAGCCAAGAGGTGGAATTCTACAATGAGCAGTTCTTC. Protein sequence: CASSQEVEFYNEQFF.

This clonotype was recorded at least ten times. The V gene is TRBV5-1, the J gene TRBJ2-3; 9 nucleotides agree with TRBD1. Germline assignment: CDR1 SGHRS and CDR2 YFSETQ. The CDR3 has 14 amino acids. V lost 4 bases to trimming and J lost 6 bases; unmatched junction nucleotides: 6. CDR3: CASSQDRGMDTQYF. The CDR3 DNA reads TGCGCCAGCAGCCAGGACAGGGGAATGGATACGCAGTATTTT.

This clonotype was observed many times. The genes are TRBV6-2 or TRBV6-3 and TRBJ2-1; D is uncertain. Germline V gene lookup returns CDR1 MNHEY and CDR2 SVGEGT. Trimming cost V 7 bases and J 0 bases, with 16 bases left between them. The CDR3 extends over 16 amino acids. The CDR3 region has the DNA TGTGCCAGCACTACAACCGGGTTCAGCTCCTACAATGAGCAGTTCTTC. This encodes CASTTTGFSSYNEQFF.

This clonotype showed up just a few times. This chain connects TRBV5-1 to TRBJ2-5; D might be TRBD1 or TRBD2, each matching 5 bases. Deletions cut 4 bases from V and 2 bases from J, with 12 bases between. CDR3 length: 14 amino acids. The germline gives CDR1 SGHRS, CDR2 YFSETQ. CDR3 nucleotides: TGCGCCAGCAGCGCAAGATGGGGGCAAGAGACCCAGTACTTC. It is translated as CASSARWGQETQYF.

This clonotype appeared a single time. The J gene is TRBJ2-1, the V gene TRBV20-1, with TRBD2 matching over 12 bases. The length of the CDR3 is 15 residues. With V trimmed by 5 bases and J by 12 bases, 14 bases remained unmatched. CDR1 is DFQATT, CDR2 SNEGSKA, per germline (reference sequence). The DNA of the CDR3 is TGCAGTGCTCCCCCGACTAGCGGGAGCCTCTCTAGGCAGTTCTTC. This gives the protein CSAPPTSGSLSRQFF.

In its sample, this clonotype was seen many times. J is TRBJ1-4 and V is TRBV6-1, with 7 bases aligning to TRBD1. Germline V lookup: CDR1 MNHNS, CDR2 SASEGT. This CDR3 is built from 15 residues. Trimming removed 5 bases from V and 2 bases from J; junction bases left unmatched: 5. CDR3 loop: CASSNGQATNEKLFF. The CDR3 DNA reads TGTGCCAGCAGTAACGGACAGGCCACTAATGAAAAACTGTTTTTT.